These T cell receptor beta chains were read from a single sample in a study of T cell repertoires in cytomegalovirus infection. TCRdb re-derived calls from the reads in MiXCR, one entry per CDR3 protein. This table has about 400,000 distinct CDR3 sequences, about 35% appearing once. No antigens are known for them. The material sequenced was cultured PBMCs, taken from culture after CMV antigen stimulation. The origin of the receptors is a human donor in good health (CMV status not recorded). Some clones in this sample may be carry-over from other donors' samples. Both conserved end residues are part of each CDR3. A D gene is named only where the DNA matches it firmly. The size field is filled for only some rows; it gives once, few, many or a size class.

J: TRBJ1-1
V: TRBV12-3/TRBV12-4
D: TRBD1
size: -
DNA: TGTGCCAGCTTCCCGGGACAGGGACACACTGAAGCTTTCTTT
CDR3: CASFPGQGHTEAFF

J: TRBJ1-2
V: TRBV7-2
D: -
size: few
DNA: TGTGCCAGCAGCTTCGGCAGGGTCCAAGGCTACACCTTC
CDR3: CASSFGRVQGYTF

J: TRBJ2-7
V: TRBV27
D: -
size: few
DNA: TGTGCCAGCAGTTTAGGGCGGGGCGTGGAGCAGTACTTC
CDR3: CASSLGRGVEQYF

J: TRBJ2-1
V: TRBV20-1
D: -
size: -
DNA: TGCAGTGCTAGAGGCGGCCTCGCTAGCGATATAGAGCAGTTCTTC
CDR3: CSARGGLASDIEQFF

J: TRBJ2-2
V: TRBV6-2/TRBV6-3
D: -
size: -
DNA: TGTGCCAGCAGCCACCGGGATCGGGGCGGGGAGCTGTTTTTT
CDR3: CASSHRDRGGELFF

J: TRBJ2-3
V: TRBV6-4
D: TRBD2
size: few
DNA: TGTGCCAGCAGTGTACTAGCGGGAAGTAACACAGATACGCAGTATTTT
CDR3: CASSVLAGSNTDTQYF

J: TRBJ2-5
V: TRBV7-9
D: TRBD2
size: few
DNA: TGTGCCAGCAGCGCCAGACTAGCGGATCAAGAGACCCAGTACTTC
CDR3: CASSARLADQETQYF

J: TRBJ2-1
V: TRBV12-3/TRBV12-4
D: TRBD2
size: -
DNA: TGTGCCAGCAGTCCCTCGACCCAGCGGGGTTACAATGAGCAGTTCTTC
CDR3: CASSPSTQRGYNEQFF

J: TRBJ2-4
V: TRBV7-2
D: -
size: few
DNA: TGTGCCAGCAGCCAACAGGGTACCGGGAGCATTCAGTACTTC
CDR3: CASSQQGTGSIQYF

J: TRBJ2-2
V: TRBV7-8
D: TRBD2
size: few
DNA: TGTGCCAGCAGCGCCCGGACTGGGACTAGCGGGACTCTGAACACCGGGGAGCTGTTTTTT
CDR3: CASSARTGTSGTLNTGELFF

J: TRBJ2-1
V: TRBV24-1
D: TRBD2
size: -
DNA: TGTGCCACCTCCGTTTCGGCTAGCGGGAGATATAATGAGCAGTTCTTC
CDR3: CATSVSASGRYNEQFF

J: TRBJ2-7
V: TRBV3-1
D: TRBD2
size: -
DNA: TGTGCCAGCAGCCAACTAGCGGGAGACGAGCAGTACTTC
CDR3: CASSQLAGDEQYF

J: TRBJ2-1
V: TRBV4-3
D: -
size: -
DNA: TGCGCCAGCAGCCAAGGCCTGTCGGGAGAGGGTGAGCAGTTCTTC
CDR3: CASSQGLSGEGEQFF

J: TRBJ1-6
V: TRBV7-3
D: -
size: few
DNA: TGTGCCAGCAGCCCGCGGGAGGGTTCACCCCTCCACTTT
CDR3: CASSPREGSPLHF

J: TRBJ2-5
V: TRBV4-1
D: -
size: few
DNA: TGCGCCAGCAGCCAACCCGGGGAAAAGGGGACCCAGTACTTC
CDR3: CASSQPGEKGTQYF

J: TRBJ2-6
V: TRBV6-5
D: TRBD1
size: once
DNA: TGTGCCAGCAGTTCTAGGGGGCAATCTGGGGCCAACGTCCTGACTTTC
CDR3: CASSSRGQSGANVLTF

J: TRBJ1-1
V: TRBV7-2
D: -
size: few
DNA: TGTGCCAGCAGCCCCTCAGCAAGGTGGAGCTCTGAAGCTTTCTTT
CDR3: CASSPSARWSSEAFF

J: TRBJ2-5
V: TRBV12-5
D: -
size: few
DNA: TGTGCTAGTGGTGCGGGACGGCCCCAAGAGACCCAGTACTTC
CDR3: CASGAGRPQETQYF

J: TRBJ2-7
V: TRBV10-3
D: -
size: -
DNA: TGTGCCATCAGTCACCGGGATTCGAGCTCCTACGAGCAGTACTTC
CDR3: CAISHRDSSSYEQYF

J: TRBJ2-1
V: TRBV7-3
D: -
size: -
DNA: TGTGCCAGCAGCTTAACGGGACGTGACCATAATGAGCAGTTCTTC
CDR3: CASSLTGRDHNEQFF

J: TRBJ1-1
V: TRBV28
D: -
size: -
DNA: TGTGCCAGCGCCGACGGAGGGATGGGCACTGAAGCTTTCTTT
CDR3: CASADGGMGTEAFF

J: TRBJ1-5
V: TRBV7-9
D: TRBD1
size: many
DNA: TGTGCCAGCAGGGGACAGGGCGGCAATCAGCCCCAGCATTTT
CDR3: CASRGQGGNQPQHF

J: TRBJ2-1
V: TRBV7-2
D: TRBD2
size: many
DNA: TGTGCCAGCAGCGCCAGCGGGAGAATTAACAATGAGCAGTTCTTC
CDR3: CASSASGRINNEQFF

J: TRBJ1-4
V: TRBV7-2
D: TRBD1
size: -
DNA: TGTGCCAGCAGCCTAGGGACAGGGAGGCAGGAAAAACTGTTTTTT
CDR3: CASSLGTGRQEKLFF